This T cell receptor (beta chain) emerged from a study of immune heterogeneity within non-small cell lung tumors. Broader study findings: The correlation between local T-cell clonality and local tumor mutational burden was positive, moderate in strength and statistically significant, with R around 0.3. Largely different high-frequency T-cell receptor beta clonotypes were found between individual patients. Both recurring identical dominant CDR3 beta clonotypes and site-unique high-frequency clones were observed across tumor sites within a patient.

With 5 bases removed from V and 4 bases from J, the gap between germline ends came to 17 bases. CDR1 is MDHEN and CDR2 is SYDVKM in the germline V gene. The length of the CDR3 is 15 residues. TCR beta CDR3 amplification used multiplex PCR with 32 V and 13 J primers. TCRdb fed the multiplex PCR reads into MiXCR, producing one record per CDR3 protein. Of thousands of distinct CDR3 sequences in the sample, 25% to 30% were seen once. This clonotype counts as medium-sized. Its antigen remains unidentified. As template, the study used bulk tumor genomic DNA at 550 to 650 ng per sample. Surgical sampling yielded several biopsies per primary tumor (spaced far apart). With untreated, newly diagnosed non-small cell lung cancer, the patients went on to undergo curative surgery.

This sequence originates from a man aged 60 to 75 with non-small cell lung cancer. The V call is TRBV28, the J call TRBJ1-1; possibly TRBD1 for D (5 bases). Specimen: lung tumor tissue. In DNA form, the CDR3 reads TGTGCCAGCAGTCCCCGCGGGGGGTTCGGCACTGAAGCTTTCTTT. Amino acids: CASSPRGGFGTEAFF. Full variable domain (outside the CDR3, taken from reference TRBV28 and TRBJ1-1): DVKVTQSSRYLVKRTGEKVFLECVQDMDHENMFWYRQDPGLGLRLIYFSYDVKMKEKGDIPEGYSVSREKKERFSLILESASTNQTSMYLCASSPRGGFGTEAFFGQGTRLTVV.